The source of this T cell receptor (beta chain) is a study of blood T cell repertoires in COVID-19. As for the study in general: The study drew acute and convalescent COVID-19 samples from the United States, Italy and Spain. PBMCs, B-cell-depleted T cells, or T cells were the source of the cDNA or gDNA that made up the material.

As originally analysed: The assay estimated nucleated cells by amplifying reference gene primers. TCRdb keeps only in-frame clones here, not all; method: immunoSEQ multiplex PCR. V and J calls and clone size are copied from that table; D and trimming were computed from the DNA. There are some 270,000 clones in the sample; roughly 84% occur only once, and more than 1.5% lies in the top ten. The CDR3 runs to 14 residues. The germline CDR1 and CDR2 sequences are DFQATT and SNEGSKA (reference sequence). Trimming left V 3 bases short and J 4 bases short, with 15 bases between. The sequenced material came from peripheral blood. The chain links TRBV20-1 to TRBJ1-2, with D unclear. The source of this sequence is a woman between 40 and 55 years old who had recovered from COVID-19. The CDR3 loop is CSASVRNIGYGYTF. The CDR3 region has the DNA TGCAGTGCTAGTGTGCGGAACATCGGCTATGGCTACACCTTC.